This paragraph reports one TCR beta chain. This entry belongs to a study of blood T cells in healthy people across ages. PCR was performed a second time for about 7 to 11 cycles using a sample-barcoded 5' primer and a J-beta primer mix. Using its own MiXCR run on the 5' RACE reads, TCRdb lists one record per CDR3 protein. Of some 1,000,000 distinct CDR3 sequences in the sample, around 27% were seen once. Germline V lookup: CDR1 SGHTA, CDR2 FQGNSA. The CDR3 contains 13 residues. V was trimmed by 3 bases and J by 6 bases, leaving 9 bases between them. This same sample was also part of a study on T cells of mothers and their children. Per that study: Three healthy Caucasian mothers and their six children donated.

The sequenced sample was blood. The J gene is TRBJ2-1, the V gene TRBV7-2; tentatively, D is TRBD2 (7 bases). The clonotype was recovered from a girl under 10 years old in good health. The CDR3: CASSFAGANEQFF. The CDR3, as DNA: TGTGCCAGCAGCTTTGCGGGGGCCAATGAGCAGTTCTTC.